A selection of T cell receptor beta chains follows, all from one sample in a study of CD8+ T cells in alopecia areata. Profiled with immunoSEQ multiplex PCR; TCRdb holds only in-frame clones, not every one. The profile covers around 250,000 clones, with roughly two thirds appearing a single time and around 1.2% taken by the ten largest. The sample here was CD4+ T cells sorted from blood, taken at week 0. Source of these receptors: a human donor with alopecia areata. Each CDR3 is given with its conserved first and last residue. The order of the fields is D gene, J gene, V gene, clone size, CDR3 protein, CDR3 DNA. D genes are given only for firm matches. Size is stated for part of the rows, as once, few or many counts, or as a class when the clone is expanded.

D: TRBD1
J: TRBJ1-5
V: TRBV5-6
size: NA
CDR3: CASSSDRGRGSNQPQHF
DNA: TGTGCCAGCAGCTCCGACAGGGGGCGAGGGAGCAATCAGCCCCAGCATTTT

D: NA
J: TRBJ2-2
V: TRBV29-1
size: once
CDR3: CSVDLTGNTGELFF
DNA: TGCAGCGTCGACTTGACAGGGAACACCGGGGAGCTGTTTTTT

D: NA
J: TRBJ1-4
V: TRBV7-2
size: NA
CDR3: CASSLEQGEKLFF
DNA: TGTGCCAGCAGCTTAGAGCAGGGGGAAAAACTGTTTTTT

D: TRBD1
J: TRBJ1-2
V: TRBV4-3
size: few
CDR3: CASSQEPGQDYGYTF
DNA: TGCGCCAGCAGCCAAGAACCGGGACAGGACTATGGCTACACCTTC

D: NA
J: TRBJ2-3
V: TRBV30
size: NA
CDR3: CAWNRAASTDTQYF
DNA: TGTGCCTGGAACAGGGCGGCTAGCACAGATACGCAGTATTTT

D: TRBD1
J: TRBJ1-2
V: TRBV25-1
size: NA
CDR3: CASSPTGGNYGYTF
DNA: TGTGCCAGCAGTCCGACAGGGGGTAACTATGGCTACACCTTC

D: NA
J: TRBJ1-4
V: TRBV5-1
size: NA
CDR3: CASSLTGANEKLFF
DNA: TGCGCCAGCAGCTTGACAGGAGCAAATGAAAAACTGTTTTTT

D: TRBD2
J: TRBJ2-5
V: TRBV10-3
size: NA
CDR3: CAISELASGWETQYF
DNA: TGTGCCATCAGTGAGTTGGCTAGCGGCTGGGAGACCCAGTACTTC

D: NA
J: TRBJ1-5
V: TRBV15
size: NA
CDR3: CATSRKPVPRGQPQHF
DNA: TGTGCCACCAGCAGGAAACCGGTCCCGCGCGGTCAGCCCCAGCATTTT

D: NA
J: TRBJ2-7
V: TRBV6-6
size: few
CDR3: CASSDPRGLSYEQYF
DNA: TGTGCCAGCAGTGACCCTAGAGGACTTTCCTACGAGCAGTACTTC

D: NA
J: TRBJ2-3
V: TRBV29-1
size: NA
CDR3: CSASVTDTQYF
DNA: TGCAGCGCTTCGGTCACAGATACGCAGTATTTT

D: NA
J: TRBJ1-1
V: TRBV29-1
size: NA
CDR3: CSVVKSSAEAFF
DNA: TGCAGCGTTGTTAAGTCATCAGCTGAAGCTTTCTTT

D: NA
J: TRBJ2-3
V: TRBV25-1
size: NA
CDR3: CASSSLPDTQYF
DNA: TGTGCCAGCAGTTCGTTGCCAGATACGCAGTATTTT

D: NA
J: TRBJ2-2
V: TRBV6-5
size: few
CDR3: CASRGKNTGELFF
DNA: TGTGCCAGCAGGGGCAAAAACACCGGGGAGCTGTTTTTT

D: TRBD1
J: TRBJ1-1
V: TRBV30
size: NA
CDR3: CASGQMNTEAFF
DNA: TGTGCCTCGGGACAGATGAACACTGAAGCTTTCTTT

D: NA
J: TRBJ2-1
V: TRBV29-1
size: once
CDR3: CSSGTGKYNEQFF
DNA: TGCAGCTCCGGGACTGGGAAGTACAATGAGCAGTTCTTC

D: NA
J: TRBJ2-1
V: TRBV2
size: NA
CDR3: CASSATGYEQFF
DNA: TGTGCCAGCAGCGCAACAGGGTATGAGCAGTTCTTC

D: NA
J: TRBJ2-3
V: TRBV5-1
size: once
CDR3: CASSLSTSPDTQYF
DNA: TGCGCCAGCAGCTTGTCCACTAGCCCAGATACGCAGTATTTT

D: TRBD1
J: TRBJ2-3
V: TRBV6-6
size: few
CDR3: CASSYPGTGYDTQYF
DNA: TGTGCCAGCAGTTACCCCGGGACAGGGTACGATACGCAGTATTTT

D: NA
J: TRBJ2-3
V: TRBV29-1
size: once
CDR3: CSGGGADTQYF
DNA: TGCAGCGGGGGAGGAGCAGATACGCAGTATTTT

D: TRBD2
J: TRBJ2-5
V: TRBV30
size: few
CDR3: CAWSVYGRETQYF
DNA: TGTGCCTGGAGTGTATACGGGAGGGAGACCCAGTACTTC

D: NA
J: TRBJ1-1
V: TRBV5-1
size: few
CDR3: CASSLRGEVEAFF
DNA: TGCGCCAGCAGCTTGCGGGGGGAGGTTGAAGCTTTCTTT

D: TRBD1
J: TRBJ2-1
V: TRBV5-1
size: NA
CDR3: CASSPQWTGGNEQFF
DNA: TGCGCCAGCAGCCCCCAGTGGACAGGGGGCAATGAGCAGTTCTTC

D: NA
J: TRBJ1-1
V: TRBV9
size: NA
CDR3: CASSEFMNTEAFF
DNA: TGTGCCAGCAGCGAGTTTATGAACACTGAAGCTTTCTTT

D: TRBD2
J: TRBJ2-1
V: TRBV5-1
size: NA
CDR3: CASSFGTSGGIPTYNEQFF
DNA: TGCGCCAGCAGCTTCGGGACTAGCGGGGGAATTCCCACGTACAATGAGCAGTTCTTC

D: NA
J: TRBJ2-7
V: TRBV6-5
size: once
CDR3: CASSYSTSLGMQYF
DNA: TGTGCCAGCAGTTACTCCACTAGCTTGGGGATGCAGTACTTC

D: NA
J: TRBJ2-5
V: TRBV9
size: few
CDR3: CASSTRVGETQYF
DNA: TGTGCCAGCAGCACCAGGGTTGGAGAGACCCAGTACTTC

D: NA
J: TRBJ1-6
V: TRBV5-1
size: NA
CDR3: CASSLESHSPLHF
DNA: TGCGCCAGCAGCTTGGAGAGCCATTCACCCCTCCACTTT

D: NA
J: TRBJ2-3
V: TRBV7-3
size: once
CDR3: CASSPSVGPTDTQYF
DNA: TGTGCCAGCAGCCCCTCCGTGGGGCCCACAGATACGCAGTATTTT

D: NA
J: TRBJ1-1
V: TRBV29-1
size: NA
CDR3: CSVVSKAFTEAFF
DNA: TGCAGCGTTGTATCAAAGGCGTTCACTGAAGCTTTCTTT

D: TRBD1
J: TRBJ2-7
V: TRBV29-1
size: NA
CDR3: CSVAGQGFTYEQYF
DNA: TGCAGCGTTGCAGGACAGGGATTCACCTACGAGCAGTACTTC

D: TRBD2
J: TRBJ2-1
V: TRBV29-1
size: NA
CDR3: CSVGKTSGEQFF
DNA: TGCAGCGTTGGGAAAACTAGCGGGGAGCAGTTCTTC

D: NA
J: TRBJ1-5
V: TRBV30
size: NA
CDR3: CAWSGRGNQPQHF
DNA: TGTGCCTGGAGTGGCAGGGGCAATCAGCCCCAGCATTTT

D: TRBD1
J: TRBJ1-1
V: TRBV6-6
size: NA
CDR3: CASSYFGTGEAFF
DNA: TGTGCCAGCAGTTACTTCGGGACAGGGGAAGCTTTCTTT

D: NA
J: TRBJ2-1
V: TRBV30
size: NA
CDR3: CAWSWVLGNEQFF
DNA: TGTGCCTGGAGTTGGGTGTTGGGTAATGAGCAGTTCTTC

D: NA
J: TRBJ1-3
V: TRBV5-4
size: NA
CDR3: CAIRDLDGNTIYF
DNA: TGTGCCATTAGGGACCTGGACGGAAACACCATATATTTT

D: NA
J: TRBJ1-5
V: TRBV6-5
size: NA
CDR3: CASSNEKGSNQPQHF
DNA: TGTGCCAGCAGTAATGAAAAAGGGAGCAATCAGCCCCAGCATTTT

D: NA
J: TRBJ1-6
V: TRBV9
size: NA
CDR3: CASSVDPYSTYNSPLHF
DNA: TGTGCCAGCAGCGTAGACCCGTACAGCACCTATAATTCACCCCTCCACTTT

D: NA
J: TRBJ1-2
V: TRBV11-2
size: NA
CDR3: CASRHLDSLYGYTF
DNA: TGTGCCAGCAGACACTTGGACAGCCTCTATGGCTACACCTTC

D: NA
J: TRBJ2-3
V: TRBV2
size: NA
CDR3: CASTLMGPFSTDTQYF
DNA: TGTGCCAGCACCCTCATGGGCCCCTTTAGCACAGATACGCAGTATTTT

D: NA
J: TRBJ2-2
V: TRBV4-1
size: few
CDR3: CASSHFGRTGELFF
DNA: TGCGCCAGCAGCCACTTCGGGCGCACCGGGGAGCTGTTTTTT

D: NA
J: TRBJ2-2
V: TRBV9
size: NA
CDR3: CASSVRAGGTGELFF
DNA: TGTGCCAGCAGCGTGCGGGCAGGGGGGACCGGGGAGCTGTTTTTT

D: TRBD1
J: TRBJ1-4
V: TRBV30
size: few
CDR3: CAWRPGQGAPNEKLFF
DNA: TGTGCCTGGAGGCCGGGACAGGGGGCCCCTAATGAAAAACTGTTTTTT

D: NA
J: TRBJ2-2
V: TRBV5-4
size: NA
CDR3: CASSLTGMAVGELFF
DNA: TGTGCCAGCAGCTTGACGGGTATGGCCGTCGGGGAGCTGTTTTTT

D: TRBD1
J: TRBJ1-5
V: TRBV2
size: NA
CDR3: CASSGQGSNQPQHF
DNA: TGTGCCAGCAGCGGACAGGGTAGCAATCAGCCCCAGCATTTT

D: NA
J: TRBJ2-3
V: TRBV4-1
size: NA
CDR3: CASSQPIGTDTQYF
DNA: TGCGCCAGCAGCCAACCCATCGGCACAGATACGCAGTATTTT

D: NA
J: TRBJ2-1
V: TRBV6-5
size: NA
CDR3: CASSRTLGGSHEQFF
DNA: TGTGCCAGCAGTCGGACCCTCGGGGGATCACATGAGCAGTTCTTC

D: NA
J: TRBJ2-5
V: TRBV19
size: NA
CDR3: CASSPGHKETQYF
DNA: TGTGCCAGTAGCCCAGGGCACAAAGAGACCCAGTACTTC

D: NA
J: TRBJ1-2
V: TRBV6-5
size: NA
CDR3: CASSYSGGNYGYTF
DNA: TGTGCCAGCAGTTACTCGGGGGGGAACTATGGCTACACCTTC